A selection of T cell receptor beta chains follows, all from one sample in a study of shared clonotypes between healthy human individuals. Sequencing used immunoSEQ multiplex PCR; TCRdb keeps in-frame clones, though not all of them. The table includes more than 2,000,000 clones, over 85% detected once. Source material: naive CD4+ T cells from PBMCs. Every receptor here comes from a man aged 18 to 30 in good health. Some clones in this sample may be carry-over from other donors' samples. CDR3s include the opening cysteine and the closing phenylalanine or tryptophan. A D gene is named only where the DNA matches it firmly. The size entry is marked missing in some rows and otherwise reads once, few, many or a size class.

>TRBD2|TRBJ2-7|TRBV5-1|NA
TGCGCCAGCAGCTTGGCCTCAGGTCTAGCGGGAGTGTACGAGCAGTACTTC
CASSLASGLAGVYEQYF
>NA|TRBJ1-2|TRBV6-5|NA
TGTGCCAGCAGTTACTCGAGGACCCTATATGGCTACACCTTC
CASSYSRTLYGYTF
>TRBD1|TRBJ1-1|TRBV5-1|NA
TGCGCCAGCAGCTTCTGGGACAGGGATAACACTGAAGCTTTCTTT
CASSFWDRDNTEAFF
>NA|TRBJ2-2|TRBV7-3|few
TGTGCCAGCAGCTTATGGGGGAACACCGGGGAGCTGTTTTTT
CASSLWGNTGELFF
>NA|TRBJ2-5|TRBV19|NA
TGTGCCAGTAGTATAGGGTCCGGTCTGACCCAGTACTTC
CASSIGSGLTQYF
>NA|TRBJ2-3|TRBV4-2|NA
TGTGCCAGCAGCCAACGTCTCCGGGACGGAGGCACAGATACGCAGTATTTT
CASSQRLRDGGTDTQYF
>NA|TRBJ2-1|TRBV7-3|NA
TGTGCCAGCAGCTTAACTAGAGGCCAGGGGAGTGAGCAGTTCTTC
CASSLTRGQGSEQFF
>TRBD2|TRBJ2-3|TRBV28|NA
TGTGCCAGCAGTTTAAGAGGGACTAGCGGGAGGGTATCAGATACGCAGTATTTT
CASSLRGTSGRVSDTQYF
>NA|TRBJ2-5|TRBV1|NA
TGCACCAGCAGCCCGCCCGTCGAAGAGACCCAGTACTTC
CTSSPPVEETQYF
>NA|TRBJ1-2|TRBV2|NA
TGTGGGATGGGGGATGGCTACACCTTC
CGMGDGYTF
>NA|TRBJ1-2|TRBV4-1|NA
TGCGCCAGCAGCCAAGAATATCAAGGTAACAACGGCTACACCTTC
CASSQEYQGNNGYTF
>NA|TRBJ2-7|TRBV28|NA
TGTGCCAGCATAGCCAACGGGGCGATTGAGCAGTACTTC
CASIANGAIEQYF
>NA|TRBJ2-1|TRBV27|NA
TGTGCCAGCGGACGGGACCAAGGAAGGCAGTTCTTC
CASGRDQGRQFF
>NA|TRBJ2-3|TRBV5-1|NA
TGCGCCAGCAGCTTGATGGCAGGGTCCACAGATACGCAGTATTTT
CASSLMAGSTDTQYF
>TRBD1|TRBJ1-3|TRBV7-2|NA
TGTGCCAGCAGCCCCATGACAGGGTCAGGAAACACCATATATTTT
CASSPMTGSGNTIYF
>TRBD2|TRBJ2-7|TRBV28|NA
TGTGCCAGCAGTTTTCTCCCTAGCGGTGGCGAGCAGTACTTC
CASSFLPSGGEQYF
>NA|TRBJ1-5|TRBV9|NA
TGTGCCAGCAGCCGCCGGGGTAGCAATCAGCCCCAGCATTTT
CASSRRGSNQPQHF
>TRBD1|TRBJ2-7|TRBV27|NA
TGTGCCAGCCAGGGGGTCCTCCCTACGGAGCAGTACTTC
CASQGVLPTEQYF
>NA|TRBJ1-2|TRBV5-6|NA
TGTGCCAGCAGCTTGGCCGGGGGAGGCTACACCTTC
CASSLAGGGYTF
>TRBD1|TRBJ2-1|TRBV5-1|NA
TGCGCCAGCAGCTCATTACAGGGGGATGAGCAGTTCTTC
CASSSLQGDEQFF
>NA|TRBJ2-7|TRBV29-1|NA
TGCAGCGTCGCTTTAGCGGCTAGCTCCTACGAGCAGTACTTC
CSVALAASSYEQYF
>TRBD2|TRBJ2-5|TRBV7-9|NA
TGTGCCAGCACTTTACTAGCGGGAGATCAGGAGACCCAGTACTTC
CASTLLAGDQETQYF
>TRBD1|TRBJ1-5|TRBV2|NA
TGTGCCAGCAGTGTTGGACAGGGCAATCAGCCCCAGCATTTT
CASSVGQGNQPQHF
>NA|TRBJ2-1|TRBV11-2|NA
TGTGCCAGCAGCCCTCGGCCTAGCTCCTACAATGAGCAGTTCTTC
CASSPRPSSYNEQFF
>NA|TRBJ1-3|TRBV7-9|NA
TGTGCCAGCAGCTTAGGGTCAAGTGGGCCTGGAAACACCATATATTTT
CASSLGSSGPGNTIYF
>NA|TRBJ1-4|TRBV10-3|NA
TGTGCCATCAGCCGAGTAGACAATGAAAAACTGTTTTTT
CAISRVDNEKLFF
>NA|TRBJ2-1|TRBV7-3|NA
TGTGCCAGCAGCCCTCTCGGGGGCCTCTACAATGAGCAGTTCTTC
CASSPLGGLYNEQFF
>NA|TRBJ2-1|TRBV2|NA
TGTGCCAGCAGTGGCCGGGGTACCTACAATGAGCAGTTCTTC
CASSGRGTYNEQFF
>NA|TRBJ1-4|TRBV9|NA
TGTGCCAGCAGCGTAGAAGGGCTTAATGAAAAACTGTTTTTT
CASSVEGLNEKLFF
>NA|TRBJ2-1|TRBV5-1|NA
TGCGCCAGCAGCCAGGACGCCGGACTGGCGGACAATGAGCAGTTCTTC
CASSQDAGLADNEQFF
>NA|TRBJ1-6|TRBV5-6|NA
TGTGCCAGCAGCCTGGGAGGGGATTCACCCCTCCACTTT
CASSLGGDSPLHF
>NA|TRBJ2-2|TRBV5-6|NA
TGTGCCAGCAGCTTGGGTCTAGCTAGTTCCGGGGAGCTGTTTTTT
CASSLGLASSGELFF
>NA|TRBJ1-1|TRBV7-4|NA
TGTGCCAGCAGCCGTCGCATCTTGCGCGAGGGTGACCCCCGCCGAGGTCCTGAAGCTTTCTTT
CASSRRILREGDPRRGPEAFF
>TRBD2|TRBJ2-1|TRBV15|NA
TGTGCCACCAGGGTACTAGCGGGAGTGTTGGGTGAGCAGTTCTTC
CATRVLAGVLGEQFF
>TRBD1|TRBJ1-3|TRBV25-1|NA
TGTGCCAGCATCGGGACAGCTGGAAACACCATATATTTT
CASIGTAGNTIYF
>TRBD2|TRBJ2-7|TRBV2|NA
TGTGCCAGCAGAGTAGCGGGGTCCCCCCACGAGCAGTACTTC
CASRVAGSPHEQYF
>NA|TRBJ2-3|TRBV7-9|NA
TGTGCCAGCAGCTTAGAGGCTAGGATCGAGGGGCAGTATTTT
CASSLEARIEGQYF
>NA|TRBJ1-1|TRBV2|NA
TGTGCCAGCAGTGTCGACAGTGAAGCTTTCTTT
CASSVDSEAFF
>NA|TRBJ1-3|TRBV7-9|NA
TGTGCCAGCAGCCAAGGATGGGGGCCCCTCTCTGGAAACACCATATATTTT
CASSQGWGPLSGNTIYF
>NA|TRBJ2-3|TRBV28|NA
TGTGCCAGCTCCTACGTGTCGGATACGCAGTATTTT
CASSYVSDTQYF
>TRBD2|TRBJ2-7|TRBV28|once
TGTGCCAGCAGTCCACAACTAGCGGGATGGTACGAGCAGTACTTC
CASSPQLAGWYEQYF
>NA|TRBJ2-7|TRBV28|NA
TGTGCCACCGGGGACGAGCAGTACTTC
CATGDEQYF
>NA|TRBJ2-7|TRBV5-6|once
TGTGCCAGCAGCCAGCAATGGGGAGAGCAGTACTTC
CASSQQWGEQYF
>NA|TRBJ2-1|TRBV9|NA
TGTGCCAGCAGCGTAGATGTCGGACACCGCAATGAGCAGTTCTTC
CASSVDVGHRNEQFF
>NA|TRBJ2-5|TRBV21-1|few
TGTGCCAAGCGCAGGCCGCGCCCCCAAGAGACCCAGTACTTC
CAKRRPRPQETQYF
>TRBD2|TRBJ2-1|TRBV7-7|NA
TGTGCCAGCAGCGCCACTAGCGGATCATATAATGAGCAGTTCTTC
CASSATSGSYNEQFF
>NA|TRBJ2-3|TRBV6-1|NA
TGTGCCAGCAGGGACCCGGGACATAGGCCAGATACGCAGTATTTT
CASRDPGHRPDTQYF
>NA|TRBJ2-1|TRBV2|once
TGTGCCAGCAGTGAAGCGCGCGTTTATGAGCAGTTCTTC
CASSEARVYEQFF
>NA|TRBJ2-3|TRBV6-1|NA
TGTGCCAGCAGTCAATACACAGATACGCAGTATTTT
CASSQYTDTQYF
>TRBD2|TRBJ2-1|TRBV7-9|once
TGTGCCAGCAGCCCCGCTAGCGGGAGCTCCTACAATGAGCAGTTCTTC
CASSPASGSSYNEQFF
>NA|TRBJ1-5|TRBV4-1|NA
TGCGCCAGCAGCCTGTCTCCGGGGAATAGCAATCAGCCCCAGCATTTT
CASSLSPGNSNQPQHF
>TRBD1|TRBJ2-7|TRBV14|NA
TGTGCCAGCAGCCGCCTAACAGGGGGCGATTACGAGCAGTACTTC
CASSRLTGGDYEQYF
>NA|TRBJ2-1|TRBV9|NA
TGTGCCAGCAGCCCCAGGGACAATGAGCAGTTCTTC
CASSPRDNEQFF
>NA|TRBJ2-1|TRBV20-1|NA
TGCAGTGCTACCAGCTACAATGAGCAGTTCTTC
CSATSYNEQFF
>TRBD2|TRBJ2-7|TRBV5-1|NA
TGCGCCAGCAGCTCGGGACTAGCGGGAAACGAGCAGTACTTC
CASSSGLAGNEQYF